This T cell receptor (beta chain) was retrieved from a study of PD-1 blockade in classical Hodgkin lymphoma. Looking at the study overall: Intravenous nivolumab at 3 mg/kg was given to patients every 2 weeks.

The length of the CDR3 is 16 residues. Trimming removed 3 bases from V and 0 bases from J, with 9 bases in between. The germline V gene has CDR1 LNHDA and CDR2 SQIVND (reference sequence). Whole-study results and caveats: Patients starting nivolumab less than 1 year after ASCT had lower diversity and were excluded from later analyses. Diversity similar to that of newly diagnosed patients was seen at baseline in complete responders.

On this clone: Its antigen is as yet unknown.

Clones were sequenced by immunoSEQ multiplex PCR, and TCRdb holds only the in-frame ones, with some missing. The table shows some 93,000 clones, with about 83% occurring only once. Time point denoted: cycle 4 day 1 (C4D1), after five to seven weeks of nivolumab. Every patient was affected by relapse after autologous stem cell transplantation, while exposure to brentuximab vedotin was not uniform. This TCR was sampled from a human donor with classical Hodgkin lymphoma. The starting material was peripheral blood mononuclear cells (PBMCs), obtained before the fourth cycle of nivolumab. The chain employs TRBV19 and TRBJ2-6; D gene unclear. The CDR3 sequence is CASSIQVSSGANVLTF. The DNA of the CDR3 is TGTGCCAGTAGTATCCAGGTGTCCTCTGGGGCCAACGTCCTGACTTTC.